Below, 20 T cell receptor beta chains from the same sample are listed, as sequenced in a study of molecular identifiers for immune sequencing clone quantification. TCRdb reprocessed the PCR reads via MiXCR and lists one record per CDR3 protein. This table has some 650,000 distinct CDR3 sequences, 15% to 20% appearing once. The specimen sequenced was naive CD8+ T cells from blood, with Jurkat cell RNA spiked in. Noted subset: FACS-sorted CD8+CD4-CCR7+CD45RA+ naive T cells. The receptors were gathered from a human donor in good health. Some libraries in this study had Jurkat cell RNA spiked in.

Ten or more counts support this clonotype. The chain has TRBV6-2 or TRBV6-3 and TRBJ1-5; 8 bases agree with TRBD1. Germline V lookup: CDR1 MNHEY, CDR2 SVGEGT. J gave up 6 bases and V 5 bases, and 9 bases lay outside the gene matches. The CDR3 consists of 15 residues. DNA of the CDR3: TGTGCCAGCAGTCTACGGACAGGGAGCGCTCAGCCCCAGCATTTT. This gives the protein CASSLRTGSAQPQHF.

On this clonotype: A clone one base away is much larger, so this may be a read error. The J gene is TRBJ2-6, the V gene TRBV29-1; 7 nucleotides agree with TRBD1. The CDR3 covers 16 residues. The germline V gene has CDR1 SQVTM and CDR2 ANQGSEA. In DNA, the CDR3 is TGCAGCGCATTCGGGATTGACAGGGCCGGGGCCAACGCCCTGACTTTC. This translates into CSAFGIDRAGANALTF.

This clonotype came up many times. V usage is TRBV6-2 or TRBV6-3 and J usage is TRBJ1-2, with a tentative D call TRBD1 (5 bases). V was pared by 10 bases and J by 8 bases, with 23 bases between. This CDR3 spans 14 amino acids. The V gene's germline CDR1 is MNHEY and CDR2 SVGEGT. CDR3 amino acids: CATLGPGTTDGYTF. The CDR3 coding sequence is TGTGCCACCCTTGGTCCCGGGACCACCGACGGCTACACCTTC.

This rearrangement joins TRBV4-2 to TRBJ2-7; 7 bases line up with TRBD2. In germline, CDR1 is LGHNA, CDR2 YNFKEQ. The J segment lost 0 bases and the V segment lost 0 bases, leaving 5 bases of the junction unmatched. The CDR3 contains 16 residues. CDR3 sequence reads: CASSQEGGLSSYEQYF. CDR3 in DNA: TGTGCCAGCAGCCAAGAGGGGGGACTAAGCTCCTACGAGCAGTACTTC.

This clonotype came up a few times. This may stem from a read error, because a much larger clone lies one nucleotide away. The chain carries TRBV4-2 and TRBJ1-1, with 8 positions matching TRBD1. Germline V gene data show CDR1 as LGHNA and CDR2 as YNFKEQ. The CDR3 is made up of 19 amino acids. In DNA, the CDR3 is TGTGCCAGCAGCCAAGGGGAGCGGACAGGGTTGTTTTGGAACACTGAAACTTTCTTT. Its translation is CASSQGERTGLFWNTETFF.

For this clonotype: A much larger clonotype is one base distant, so this may be a read error. In this CDR3 the conserved last residue, phenylalanine or tryptophan, is missing, so a read error is likely. This chain joins TRBV11-2 and TRBJ2-3, with D tentatively TRBD2 (6 bases). V gave up 5 bases and J gave up 3 bases, with 9 bases separating them. In germline, CDR1 is SGHAT, CDR2 FQNNGV. This CDR3 region has 13 residues. The CDR3, as DNA: TGTGCCAGCAGCCCGGGGGTTACAGATACGCAGTATCTT. Protein: CASSPGVTDTQYL.

This clonotype was seen ten or more times. Written as DNA, the CDR3 is TGTGCCAGCAGCTTTCAACCCGCCGATGATTCAATTCAGTACTTC. Its translation: CASSFQPADDSIQYF. The chain combines TRBV7-9 with TRBJ2-4; unclear D gene. V was shortened by 3 bases and J by 10 bases, with 19 bases between the two germline ends. CDR3 length: 15 amino acids. Germline-derived CDR1 and CDR2 are SEHNR and FQNEAQ (reference sequence).

In its sample, this clonotype was seen many times. V is TRBV28 and J is TRBJ2-3, with TRBD2 identical over 10 bases. Germline assignment: CDR1 MDHEN and CDR2 SYDVKM. The length of the CDR3 is 15 residues. With 3 bases clipped from V and 4 bases from J, the junction kept 4 bases outside the gene matches. The CDR3 DNA is TGTGCCAGCAGTTTCAGAGGACTAGCGGCAGATACGCAGTATTTT. As protein: CASSFRGLAADTQYF.

The sample holds many counts of this clonotype. The chain employs TRBV30 and TRBJ2-3, with 8 positions matching TRBD2. Trimming cost V 2 bases and J 0 bases; bases outside gene matches: 4. The CDR3 covers 15 residues. Germline CDR1 and CDR2: GTSNPN and SVGIG (reference sequence). Here the CDR3 DNA reads TGTGCCTGGAGTCTCGCTAGCGGGAGCACAGATACGCAGTATTTT. It codes for CAWSLASGSTDTQYF. The full variable domain, rest sourced from reference TRBV30 and TRBJ2-3, is SQTIHQWPATLVQPVGSPLSLECTVEGTSNPNLYWYRQAAGRGLQLLFYSVGIGQISSEVPQNLSASRPQDRQFILSSKKLLLSDSGFYLCAWSLASGSTDTQYFGPGTRLTVL.

The genes are TRBV11-2 and TRBJ2-7; weak D call: TRBD1 (6 bases). CDR1 is SGHAT and CDR2 is FQNNGV in the germline V gene. V lost 5 bases to trimming and J lost 4 bases, with 21 bases between them. The CDR3 extends over 16 amino acids. This CDR3 reads CASSQPGHLPPYEQYF. The CDR3 coding sequence is TGTGCCAGCAGCCAACCGGGACACCTACCACCTTACGAGCAGTACTTC.

This clonotype has a handful of counts. The chain carries TRBV28 and TRBJ1-2; possibly TRBD1 for D (5 bases). The CDR3 sequence is 13 residues long. Trimming cost V 5 bases and J 4 bases, with 11 bases left between them. CDR1 and CDR2 from the germline V gene are MDHEN and SYDVKM. CDR3 amino acids: CASSPDSLYGYTF. In nucleotides, the CDR3 is TGTGCCAGCAGTCCAGACAGCCTCTATGGCTACACCTTC.

For this clonotype: An end of the junction does not agree with germline; a read error may underlie this. The chain recombines TRBV27 with TRBJ1-6, with D possibly matching TRBD1 (5 bases). The CDR3 runs to 15 residues. CDR1 is MNHEY, CDR2 SMNVEV, per germline (reference sequence). CDR3 region: CAGSLIGGRNSPLHF. The CDR3 DNA follows: TGTGCCGGCAGTTTAATTGGGGGGAGGAATTCACCCCTCCACTTT.

The chain couples TRBV9 to TRBJ1-3; a weak D match, TRBD1 (6 bases). The germline V gene has CDR1 SGDLS and CDR2 YYNGEE. Deletions cut 6 bases from V and 3 bases from J, with 13 bases between. This CDR3 spans 14 amino acids. The CDR3 region has the DNA TGTGCCAGCAACGCCGGACAGATTGGAAACACCATATATTTT. It specifies CASNAGQIGNTIYF. The entire variable domain, with the rest obtained from reference TRBV9 and TRBJ1-3, is as follows: DSGVTQTPKHLITATGQRVTLRCSPRSGDLSVYWYQQSLDQGLQFLIQYYNGEERAKGNILERFSAQQFPDLHSELNLSSLELGDSALYFCASNAGQIGNTIYFGEGSWLTVV.

This clonotype was seen repeatedly, ten times or more. The chain links TRBV4-3 to TRBJ2-7; D unclear. Trimming stripped 0 bases from V and 1 base from J, with 10 bases between. This CDR3 has 15 residues. The germline gives CDR1 LGHNA, CDR2 YSLEER. The CDR3 loop is CASSQERALSYEQYF. CDR3 DNA: TGCGCCAGCAGCCAAGAACGGGCCCTATCCTACGAGCAGTACTTC.

The V gene is TRBV19, the J gene TRBJ2-4; no clear D gene. The germline CDR1 and CDR2 sequences are LNHDA and SQIVND (reference sequence). The ends were cut back, 5 bases at V and 8 bases at J, with 19 bases in the middle. This CDR3 is 15 amino acids long. The CDR3 loop is CASSDPGFRADIQYF. CDR3 sequence (DNA): TGTGCCAGTAGTGACCCGGGCTTCCGGGCGGACATTCAGTACTTC.

This clonotype has a count of ten or more. The chain recombines TRBV20-1 with TRBJ2-7; perhaps D is TRBD1 or TRBD2 (6 bases each). CDR1 and CDR2 from the germline V gene are DFQATT and SNEGSKA (reference sequence). With 3 bases removed from V and 3 bases from J, the gap between germline ends came to 21 bases. This CDR3 is built from 16 residues. The CDR3 reads CSASKGGGPPYYEQYF. The CDR3 DNA is TGCAGTGCTAGTAAGGGGGGCGGGCCCCCCTACTACGAGCAGTACTTC.

In this sample, this clonotype turned up a few times. This chain joins TRBV28 and TRBJ2-3; tentative D call: TRBD2 (6 bases). CDR3 length equals 16 residues. Trimming removed 3 bases at V and 4 bases at J, with 17 bases between. CDR1 and CDR2 (germline): MDHEN, SYDVKM. The CDR3 bases are TGTGCCAGCAGTTTCCGGCGGGGTTCAAGGGCAGATACGCAGTATTTT. Amino acids: CASSFRRGSRADTQYF.

Ten or more counts support this clonotype. The J gene is TRBJ2-5, the V gene TRBV7-3, with D maybe TRBD2 (7 bases). This CDR3 contains 14 residues. The germline V and J ends were trimmed by 0 bases and 4 bases, with 9 bases remaining between them. Germline CDR1 is SGHTA and CDR2 is FQGTGA. CDR3: CASSLTGGRETQYF. The DNA for the CDR3 is TGTGCCAGCAGCTTAACGGGGGGGCGAGAGACCCAGTACTTC.

This clonotype has only a few counts. The rearrangement joins TRBV20-1 to TRBJ2-1; 11 bases fit TRBD2. The CDR3 is made up of 16 amino acids. CDR1 and CDR2 (germline): DFQATT, SNEGSKA (reference sequence). V dropped 6 bases and J dropped 8; count of bases not matched to a gene: 15. For the CDR3, the DNA is TGCAGTGCGTGCCCCGGGACTGTAGCGGGAGGGCATGAGCAGTTCTTC. It specifies CSACPGTVAGGHEQFF.

In regard to this clonotype: A much larger clone differs by one base, so this may be a read error. The chain joins TRBV5-6 to TRBJ2-3, with TRBD2 matching 7 bases. The CDR3 runs 15 residues. The V and J ends lost 4 bases and 11 bases, in that order; junction bases with no gene match: 16. Germline V gene sequence: CDR1 SGHDT, CDR2 YYEEEE. This CDR3 reads CASSPGGTGGVKQYF. DNA of the CDR3: TGTGCCAGCAGCCCCGGTGGGACGGGGGGAGTAAAGCAGTATTTT.